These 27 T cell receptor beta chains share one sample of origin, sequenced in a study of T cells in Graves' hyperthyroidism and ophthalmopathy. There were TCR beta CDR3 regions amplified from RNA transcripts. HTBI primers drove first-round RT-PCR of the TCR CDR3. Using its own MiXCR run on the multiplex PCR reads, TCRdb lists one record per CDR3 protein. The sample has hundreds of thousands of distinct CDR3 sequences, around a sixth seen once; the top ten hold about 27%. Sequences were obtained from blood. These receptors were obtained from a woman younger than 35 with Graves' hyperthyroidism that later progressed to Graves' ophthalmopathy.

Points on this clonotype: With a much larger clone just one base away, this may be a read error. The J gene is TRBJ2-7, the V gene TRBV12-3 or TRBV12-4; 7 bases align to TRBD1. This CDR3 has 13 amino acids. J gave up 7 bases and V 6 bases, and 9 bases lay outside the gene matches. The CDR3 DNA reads TGTGCCAGCAGAATCGACAGGGAAAGGGAGCAGTACTTC. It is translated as CASRIDREREQYF.

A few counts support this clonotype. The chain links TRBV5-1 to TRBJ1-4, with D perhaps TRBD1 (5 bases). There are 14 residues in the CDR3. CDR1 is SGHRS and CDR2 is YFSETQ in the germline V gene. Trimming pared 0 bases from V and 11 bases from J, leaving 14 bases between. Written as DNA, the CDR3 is TGCGCCAGCAGCTTGGCGGTCCAAGAGGGGAAACTGTTTTTT. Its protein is CASSLAVQEGKLFF.

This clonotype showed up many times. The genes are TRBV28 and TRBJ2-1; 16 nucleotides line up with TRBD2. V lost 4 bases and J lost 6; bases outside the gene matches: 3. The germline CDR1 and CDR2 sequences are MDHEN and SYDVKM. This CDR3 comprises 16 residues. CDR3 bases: TGTGCCAGCAGTTCCGGGACTAGCGGGAGGGTCAATGAGCAGTTCTTC. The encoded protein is CASSSGTSGRVNEQFF.

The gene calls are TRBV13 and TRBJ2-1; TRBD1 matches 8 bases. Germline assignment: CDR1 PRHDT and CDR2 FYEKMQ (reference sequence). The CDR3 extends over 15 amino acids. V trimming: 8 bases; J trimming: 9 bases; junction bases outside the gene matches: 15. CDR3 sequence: CASRSGQGAIIEQFF. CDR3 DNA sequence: TGTGCCAGCCGGTCCGGGCAGGGGGCGATTATTGAGCAGTTCTTC.

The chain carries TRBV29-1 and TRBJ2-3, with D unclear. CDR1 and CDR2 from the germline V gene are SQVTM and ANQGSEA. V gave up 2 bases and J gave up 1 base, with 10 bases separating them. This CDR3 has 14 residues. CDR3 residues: CSVETGFGTDTQYF. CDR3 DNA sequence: TGCAGCGTTGAAACTGGGTTCGGCACAGATACGCAGTATTTT.

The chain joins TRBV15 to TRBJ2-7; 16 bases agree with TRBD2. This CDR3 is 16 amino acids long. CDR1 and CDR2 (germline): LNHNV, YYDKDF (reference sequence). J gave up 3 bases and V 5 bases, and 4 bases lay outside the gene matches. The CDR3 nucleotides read TGTGCCACCAGCCCGGGACTAGCGGGAGGGTTCTACGAGCAGTACTTC. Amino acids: CATSPGLAGGFYEQYF. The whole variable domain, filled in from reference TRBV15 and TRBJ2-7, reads DAMVIQNPRYQVTQFGKPVTLSCSQTLNHNVMYWYQQKSSQAPKLLFHYYDKDFNNEADTPDNFQSRRPNTSFCFLDIRSPGLGDTAMYLCATSPGLAGGFYEQYFGPGTRLTVT.

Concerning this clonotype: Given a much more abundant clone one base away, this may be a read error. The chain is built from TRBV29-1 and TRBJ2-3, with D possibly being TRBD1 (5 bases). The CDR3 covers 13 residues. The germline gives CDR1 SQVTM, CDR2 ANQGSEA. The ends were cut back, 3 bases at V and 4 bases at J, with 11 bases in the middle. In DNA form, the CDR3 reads TGCAGCGTTGACGAAGGACACGCAGATACGCAGTATTTT. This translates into CSVDEGHADTQYF.

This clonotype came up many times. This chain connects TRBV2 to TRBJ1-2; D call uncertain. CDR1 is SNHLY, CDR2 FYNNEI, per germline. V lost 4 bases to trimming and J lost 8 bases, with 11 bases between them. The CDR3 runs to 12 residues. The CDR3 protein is CASSVRNIGYTF. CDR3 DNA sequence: TGTGCCAGCAGTGTTCGTAACATAGGCTACACCTTC. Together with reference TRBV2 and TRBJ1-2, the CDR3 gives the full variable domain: EPEVTQTPSHQVTQMGQEVILRCVPISNHLYFYWYRQILGQKVEFLVSFYNNEISEKSEIFDDQFSVERPDGSNFTLKIRSTKLEDSAMYFCASSVRNIGYTFGSGTRLTVV.

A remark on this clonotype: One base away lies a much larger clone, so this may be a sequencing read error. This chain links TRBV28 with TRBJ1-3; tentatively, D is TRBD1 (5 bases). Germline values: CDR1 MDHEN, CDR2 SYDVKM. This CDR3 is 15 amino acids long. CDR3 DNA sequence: TGTGCCAGCAGTTTACGGTCAGGGACTAGAAACACCACATATTTT. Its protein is CASSLRSGTRNTTYF.

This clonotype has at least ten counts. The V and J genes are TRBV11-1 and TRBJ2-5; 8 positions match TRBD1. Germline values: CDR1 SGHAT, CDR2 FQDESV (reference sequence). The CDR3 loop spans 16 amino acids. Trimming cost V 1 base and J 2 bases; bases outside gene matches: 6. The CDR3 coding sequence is TGTGCCAGCAGCTTAGAAGACCGGACAGGGCAAGAGACCCAGTACTTC. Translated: CASSLEDRTGQETQYF.

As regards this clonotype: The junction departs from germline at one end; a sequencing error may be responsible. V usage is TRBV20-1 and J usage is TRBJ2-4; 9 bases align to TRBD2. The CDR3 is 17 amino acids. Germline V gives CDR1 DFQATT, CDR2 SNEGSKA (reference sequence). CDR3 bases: TGCAGTGCTTCACCCCTAGCGGGGAACCTAGCCAAAAACATTCAGTGCTTC. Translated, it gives CSASPLAGNLAKNIQCF.

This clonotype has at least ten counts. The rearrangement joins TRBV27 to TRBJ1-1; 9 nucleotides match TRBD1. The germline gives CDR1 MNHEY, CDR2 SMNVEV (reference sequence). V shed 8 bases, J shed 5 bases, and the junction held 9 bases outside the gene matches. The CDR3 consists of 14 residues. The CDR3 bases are TGTGCCAGCTCCCCAGACAGGGGGGGTACTGAAGCTTTCTTT. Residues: CASSPDRGGTEAFF.

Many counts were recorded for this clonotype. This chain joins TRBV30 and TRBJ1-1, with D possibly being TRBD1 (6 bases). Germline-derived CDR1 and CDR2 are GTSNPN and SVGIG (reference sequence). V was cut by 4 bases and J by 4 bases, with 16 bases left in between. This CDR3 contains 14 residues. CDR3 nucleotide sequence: TGTGCCTGGAACGGAAGGGGGATGGGCACTGAAGCTTTCTTT. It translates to CAWNGRGMGTEAFF.

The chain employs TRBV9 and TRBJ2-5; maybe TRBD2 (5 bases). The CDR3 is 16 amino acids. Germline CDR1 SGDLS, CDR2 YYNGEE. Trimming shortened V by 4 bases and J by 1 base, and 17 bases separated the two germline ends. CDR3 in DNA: TGTGCCAGCAGCCACCATAGCGAGATGATCCAAGAGACCCAGTACTTC. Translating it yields CASSHHSEMIQETQYF.

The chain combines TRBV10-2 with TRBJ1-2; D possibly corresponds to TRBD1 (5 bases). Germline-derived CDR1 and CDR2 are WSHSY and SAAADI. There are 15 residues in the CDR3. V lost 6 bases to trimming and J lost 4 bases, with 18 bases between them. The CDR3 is CASREGQGGSYGYTF. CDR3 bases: TGCGCCAGCAGGGAGGGGCAGGGAGGTTCCTATGGCTACACCTTC.

In nucleotides, the CDR3 is TGTGCCAGCAGTCCGAAAACGGGGTTCGCTGAAGCTTTCTTT. It codes for CASSPKTGFAEAFF. The chain combines TRBV6-2 or TRBV6-3 with TRBJ1-1; no definite D call. The V end was cut by 5 bases, the J end by 6 bases, with 16 bases between. Germline lookup yields CDR1 MNHEY and CDR2 SVGEGT. CDR3 length: 14 amino acids.

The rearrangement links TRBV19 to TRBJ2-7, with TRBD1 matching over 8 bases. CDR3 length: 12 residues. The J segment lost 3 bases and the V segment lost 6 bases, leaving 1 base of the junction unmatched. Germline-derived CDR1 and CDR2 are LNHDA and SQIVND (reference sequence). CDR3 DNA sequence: TGTGCCAGTAGCGGGACAGGCTACGAGCAGTACTTC. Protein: CASSGTGYEQYF.

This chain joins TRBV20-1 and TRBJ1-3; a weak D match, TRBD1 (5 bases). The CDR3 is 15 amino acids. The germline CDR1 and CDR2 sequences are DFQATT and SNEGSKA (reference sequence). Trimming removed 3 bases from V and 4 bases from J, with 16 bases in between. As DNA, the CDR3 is TGCAGTGCTAGTGACCCCGCAGGGTACGGAAACACCATATATTTT. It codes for CSASDPAGYGNTIYF.

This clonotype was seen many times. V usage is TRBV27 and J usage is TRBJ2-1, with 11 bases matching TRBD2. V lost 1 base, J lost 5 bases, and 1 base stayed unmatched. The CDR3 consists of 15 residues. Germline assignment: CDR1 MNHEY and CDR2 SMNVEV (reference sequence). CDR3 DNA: TGTGCCAGCAGTTTATTGACTAGCGGGGACAATGAGCAGTTCTTC. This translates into CASSLLTSGDNEQFF.

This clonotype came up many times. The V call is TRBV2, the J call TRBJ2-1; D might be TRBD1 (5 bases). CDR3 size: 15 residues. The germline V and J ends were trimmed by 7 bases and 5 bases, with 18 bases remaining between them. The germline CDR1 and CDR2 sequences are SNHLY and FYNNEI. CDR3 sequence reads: CASNLGVVGDNEQFF. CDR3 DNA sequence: TGTGCCAGCAACCTAGGAGTAGTAGGGGACAATGAGCAGTTCTTC.

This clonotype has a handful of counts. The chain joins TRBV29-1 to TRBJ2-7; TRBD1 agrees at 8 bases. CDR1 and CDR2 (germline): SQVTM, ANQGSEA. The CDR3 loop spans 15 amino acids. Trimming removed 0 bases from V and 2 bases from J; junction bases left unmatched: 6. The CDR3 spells CSVEDRTGRAYEQYF. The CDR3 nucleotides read TGCAGCGTTGAAGACCGGACAGGGCGAGCCTACGAGCAGTACTTC.

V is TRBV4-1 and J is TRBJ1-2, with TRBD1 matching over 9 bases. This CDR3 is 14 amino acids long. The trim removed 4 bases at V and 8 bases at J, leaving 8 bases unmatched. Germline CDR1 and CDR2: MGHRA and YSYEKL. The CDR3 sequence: CASSRAGTGRGYTF. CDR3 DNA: TGCGCCAGCAGCCGAGCCGGGACAGGGCGCGGCTACACCTTC.

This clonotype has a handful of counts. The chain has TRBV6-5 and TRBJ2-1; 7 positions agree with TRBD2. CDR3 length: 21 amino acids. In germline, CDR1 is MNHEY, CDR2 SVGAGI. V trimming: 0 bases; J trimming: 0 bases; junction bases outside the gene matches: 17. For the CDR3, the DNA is TGTGCCAGCAGTTACTCGAGATCGGTGGGAGGGCCTTTTAGCTCCTACAATGAGCAGTTCTTC. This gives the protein CASSYSRSVGGPFSSYNEQFF.

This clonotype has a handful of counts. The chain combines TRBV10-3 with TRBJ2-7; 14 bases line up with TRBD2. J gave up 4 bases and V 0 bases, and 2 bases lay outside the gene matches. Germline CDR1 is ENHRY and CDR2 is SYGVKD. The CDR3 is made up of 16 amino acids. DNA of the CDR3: TGTGCCATCAGTGAGTCGGGACTAGCGGGAGTATACGAGCAGTACTTC. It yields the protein CAISESGLAGVYEQYF.

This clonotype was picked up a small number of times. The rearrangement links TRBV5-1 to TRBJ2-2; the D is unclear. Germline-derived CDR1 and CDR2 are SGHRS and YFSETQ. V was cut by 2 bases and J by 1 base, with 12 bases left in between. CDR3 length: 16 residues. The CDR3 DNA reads TGCGCCAGCAGCTTTCTTCGGACGGAGAACACCGGGGAGCTGTTTTTT. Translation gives CASSFLRTENTGELFF.

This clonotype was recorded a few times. CDR3 DNA: TGTGCCAGCAGTCTTAGGGGGGGACTAGCGGGAGTCTACAATGAGCAGTTCTTC. This translates into CASSLRGGLAGVYNEQFF. The chain employs TRBV12-3 or TRBV12-4 and TRBJ2-1; 14 positions match TRBD2. V lost 5 bases to trimming and J lost 3 bases; unmatched junction nucleotides: 9. The length of the CDR3 is 18 residues.

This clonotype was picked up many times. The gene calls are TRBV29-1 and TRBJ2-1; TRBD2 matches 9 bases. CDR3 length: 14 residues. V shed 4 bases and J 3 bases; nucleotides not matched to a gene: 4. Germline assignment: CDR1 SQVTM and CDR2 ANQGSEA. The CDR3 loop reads CSVGVAGDYNEQFF. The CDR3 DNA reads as TGCAGCGTTGGAGTAGCGGGAGACTACAATGAGCAGTTCTTC.